A single sample gave rise to the 2 T cell receptor beta chains below, sequenced in a study of cytomegalovirus exposure and HLA in healthy donors (dated by TCRdb to about 2017). Library prep was done by the immunoSEQ multiplex PCR assay. A mixture of 60 forward primers for TCR Vbeta segments and 13 reverse primers for TCR Jbeta segments was used in the multiplex PCR. Sourced from immuneACCESS, this table was stored by TCRdb with only in-frame sequences that have V and J called. A share of the clones is absent; for the studies checked, an unresolved V gene accounts for under half, and the remainder has no known explanation. This sample lists under 200,000 clones; around 77% were detected once. The top ten hold over 2.5% of the sample. Sequencing was done on a sample of PBMCs. The receptors here all came from a female donor in good health and CMV-seronegative.

With regard to this clone: This same CDR3 is encoded by further DNA sequences in the sample. The rearrangement joins TRBV5-4 to TRBJ2-2, with TRBD1 matching 7 bases. Per germline, CDR1 SGHNT and CDR2 YYREEE (reference sequence). This CDR3 comprises 16 residues. After removal of 0 bases from V and 4 bases from J, the junction contained 6 bases not matched to a gene. The CDR3 bases are TGTGCCAGCAGCTTGGACGGGCAGGGGGTCACCGGGGAGCTGTTTTTT. Translated, it gives CASSLDGQGVTGELFF.

The CDR3 loop reads CASSIGTGVGEAFF. The CDR3 DNA follows: TGTGCCAGTAGTATAGGGACGGGAGTGGGTGAAGCTTTCTTT. The V and J genes are TRBV19 and TRBJ1-1; no clear D. CDR3 length: 14 amino acids. Trimming removed 1 base at V and 7 bases at J, with 13 bases between. Looked up from germline, CDR1 is LNHDA and CDR2 is SQIVND (reference sequence). The full variable domain, completed using reference TRBV19 and TRBJ1-1, is DGGITQSPKYLFRKEGQNVTLSCEQNLNHDAMYWYRQDPGQGLRLIYYSQIVNDFQKGDIAEGYSVSREKKESFPLTVTSAQKNPTAFYLCASSIGTGVGEAFFGQGTRLTVV.